This T cell receptor beta chain stems from a study of T-cell memory formation after mild COVID-19. Overall study findings and caveats: Researchers could not confirm that second-wave clones peaking on day 37 targeted SARS-CoV-2.

V was pared by 4 bases and J by 4 bases, with 10 bases of the junction left unmatched. CDR1 is SGHRS and CDR2 is YFSETQ in the germline V gene. The CDR3 covers 15 residues. One entry per CDR3 protein results from TCRdb running MiXCR on the 5' RACE reads. The sample yields a few hundred thousand distinct CDR3 sequences, about a sixth seen once. This clonotype was picked up a small number of times. Its antigen remains unidentified. The TCR was taken from a young man who had mild COVID-19 (a few samples of this study predate the infection). Cell type and time point are not known. The specimen was PBMCs or a T cell subset sorted from them (not recorded which). The chain carries TRBV5-1 and TRBJ1-1; 7 nucleotides align to TRBD1. The CDR3 DNA is TGCGCCAGCAGCGCATACACAGGGGCGCGCACTGAAGCTTTCTTT. Protein product: CASSAYTGARTEAFF.